In its sample, the clone carrying this TCR beta chain was seen many times. Its specificity is not known. RNA transcripts served as template for amplifying TCR beta CDR3 sequences. In the first round, RT-PCR was carried out with HTBI primers, and a multiplex PCR formed the second round. TCRdb passed the multiplex PCR reads through MiXCR, listing each CDR3 protein once. The sample shows hundreds of thousands of distinct CDR3 sequences, 21% of them seen only once. The sample comes from a study of Graves' ophthalmopathy and Graves' hyperthyroidism. The CDR3 has 16 amino acids. The V end was cut by 1 base, the J end by 5 bases, with 17 bases between. CDR1 and CDR2 from the germline V gene are SEHNR and FQNEAQ (reference sequence). Study findings and constraints: Blood contained most expanded thyroid clonotypes exceeding 0.001 frequency.

This receptor was taken from a woman aged 18-29 years with stable Graves' hyperthyroidism. J is TRBJ1-1 and V is TRBV7-9, with D possibly matching TRBD1 (6 bases). The sample comprised peripheral blood. The DNA of the CDR3 is TGTGCCAGCAGCTTAGAGGGGGGCGCGGGGGTAACTGAAGCTTTCTTT. Amino acids: CASSLEGGAGVTEAFF.